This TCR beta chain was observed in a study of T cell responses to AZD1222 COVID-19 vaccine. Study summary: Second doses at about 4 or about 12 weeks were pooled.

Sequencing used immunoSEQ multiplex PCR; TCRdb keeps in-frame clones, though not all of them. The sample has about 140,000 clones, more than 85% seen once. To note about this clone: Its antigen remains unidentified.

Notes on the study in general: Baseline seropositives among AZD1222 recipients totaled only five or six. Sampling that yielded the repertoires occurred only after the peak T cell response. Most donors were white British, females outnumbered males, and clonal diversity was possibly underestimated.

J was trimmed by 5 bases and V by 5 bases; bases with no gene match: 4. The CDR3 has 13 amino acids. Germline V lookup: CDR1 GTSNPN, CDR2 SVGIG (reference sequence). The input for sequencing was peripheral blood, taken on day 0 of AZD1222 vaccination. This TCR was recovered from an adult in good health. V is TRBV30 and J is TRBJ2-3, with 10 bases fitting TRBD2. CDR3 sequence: CAWEREGGDTQYF. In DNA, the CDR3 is TGTGCCTGGGAGCGGGAGGGTGGAGATACGCAGTATTTT.